This is a list of T cell receptor beta chains from one sample in a study of blood T cell repertoires in COVID-19. Sequenced by immunoSEQ multiplex PCR; TCRdb stores in-frame clones only, minus some. The top ten hold about 8.3% of the sample, which has about 160,000 clones, about 74% seen once. Material: peripheral blood. Source of these receptors: a man in his 60s with acute or convalescent COVID-19. The CDR3 runs from the conserved cysteine through the conserved F or W. The D gene is left open where the match is weak. Size is omitted from some rows. Given values are once, few, many or a class for expanded clones.

TRBV18,NA,TRBJ1-1,TRBD1,TGTGCCAGCTCACGACAGGGCCCTGAAGCTTTCTTT,CASSRQGPEAFF
TRBV7-7,few,TRBJ2-3,TRBD1,TGTGCTAGCAGCCTACGACAGGGCGGCACAGATACGCAGTATTTT,CASSLRQGGTDTQYF
TRBV5-6,NA,TRBJ1-1,NA,TGTGCCAGCAGCTTTTGGGGAGGAGTTGGCACTGAAGCTTTCTTT,CASSFWGGVGTEAFF
TRBV28,NA,TRBJ2-1,NA,TGTGCCAGCAGTTTTAGGGATTGGGGAGGAAACAATGAGCAGTTCTTC,CASSFRDWGGNNEQFF
TRBV7-3,NA,TRBJ1-6,TRBD1,TGTGCCAGCAGCTTGGGCCGGGACAGTGGTTCACCCCTCCACTTT,CASSLGRDSGSPLHF
TRBV6-1,NA,TRBJ1-1,NA,TGTGCCAGCAGTGAATACGGGCAGGGATACACTGAAGCTTTCTTT,CASSEYGQGYTEAFF
TRBV7-2,few,TRBJ1-5,TRBD1,TGTGCCAGCAGAGGACAGGGAAATCAGCCCCAGCATTTT,CASRGQGNQPQHF
TRBV9,NA,TRBJ2-1,TRBD1,TGTGCCAGCAGCGTCAGAGTAGGGGGCGATGAGCAGTTCTTC,CASSVRVGGDEQFF
TRBV27,NA,TRBJ2-1,TRBD2,TGTGCCAGCAGTTTATCGCCGGGGGGTGAGCAGTTCTTC,CASSLSPGGEQFF
TRBV29-1,NA,TRBJ2-2,NA,TGCAGCGTTCAGTACACCGGGGAGCTGTTTTTT,CSVQYTGELFF
TRBV5-1,NA,TRBJ2-7,TRBD1,TGCGCCAGCCAAAGGGGAACCGGGACAGGGGTGAGCGAGCAGTACTTC,CASQRGTGTGVSEQYF
TRBV5-4,few,TRBJ2-2,NA,TGTGCCAGCAGCGAGAGCACCGGGGAGCTGTTTTTT,CASSESTGELFF
TRBV7-2,NA,TRBJ2-2,TRBD1,TGTGCCAGCAGCTTAATGCCGGGACAGACGAGCGGGGAGCTGTTTTTT,CASSLMPGQTSGELFF
TRBV10-3,NA,TRBJ2-5,NA,TGTGCCATCAGTGAGGGACTTTCCCAAGAGACCCAGTACTTC,CAISEGLSQETQYF
TRBV12-3/TRBV12-4,NA,TRBJ2-7,NA,TGTGCCAGCAGTTTTCAGGGTATCTACGAGCAGTACTTC,CASSFQGIYEQYF
TRBV11-2,NA,TRBJ1-3,NA,TGTGCCAGCAGCTTAGATCTCCCTCGGAGGACTGGAAACACCATATATTTT,CASSLDLPRRTGNTIYF
TRBV10-1,NA,TRBJ2-1,TRBD2,TGCGCCAGCAGTGATCTAGCGGGGGTAAGCAATGAGCAGTTCTTC,CASSDLAGVSNEQFF
TRBV3-1/TRBV3-2,NA,TRBJ2-3,TRBD2,TGTGCCAGCAGCCCAAGCGGGGGGAACACAGATACGCAGTATTTT,CASSPSGGNTDTQYF
TRBV14,NA,TRBJ1-6,NA,TGTGCCAGCAGCCAAGCCCACGCGCAATATTCACCCCTCCACTTT,CASSQAHAQYSPLHF
TRBV5-1,NA,TRBJ1-2,TRBD1,TGCGCCAGCAGCGGGGGGACAGCTAACTATGGCTACACCTTC,CASSGGTANYGYTF
TRBV29-1,NA,TRBJ1-2,TRBD1,TGCAGCGTAGTATTGGACAGGGGGCGAGGCTACACCTTC,CSVVLDRGRGYTF
TRBV27,NA,TRBJ2-2,TRBD2,TGTGCCAGCAGTTTATCGAGCGGCCTAGCGGGAGGGGAGCTGTTTTTT,CASSLSSGLAGGELFF
TRBV6-2/TRBV6-3,NA,TRBJ2-1,TRBD2,TGTGCCAGCAGTGTGGGAGGGGCATGGAATGAGCAGTTCTTC,CASSVGGAWNEQFF
TRBV6-5,NA,TRBJ2-2,NA,TGTGCCAGCAGTTATTCGCCGTCGGGAACCGGGGAGCTGTTTTTT,CASSYSPSGTGELFF
TRBV7-2,NA,TRBJ2-7,NA,TGTGCCAGCAGCTTAGAGGGGGCGGGGGAGCAGTACTTC,CASSLEGAGEQYF
TRBV11-1,NA,TRBJ2-1,TRBD2,TGTGCCAGCAGCTTAGATCTAGCGGGGTCTAATGAGCAGTTCTTC,CASSLDLAGSNEQFF
TRBV11-2,NA,TRBJ1-1,NA,TGTGCCAGCAGCCCTTCAGGGCTAGGGGAACGGTATACTGAAGCTTTCTTT,CASSPSGLGERYTEAFF
TRBV7-9,NA,TRBJ1-1,NA,TGTGCCAGCAGCGGGCTCATTGGATCGAATGAAGCTTTCTTT,CASSGLIGSNEAFF
TRBV27,NA,TRBJ2-1,NA,TGTGCCAGCAGTCCCCAGGGTAACAATGAGCAGTTCTTC,CASSPQGNNEQFF
TRBV19,NA,TRBJ1-1,TRBD1,TGTGCCAGTAGTATTCTTGCCCGGGACAGGGGGCTTACTGAAGCTTTCTTT,CASSILARDRGLTEAFF
TRBV18,NA,TRBJ2-5,NA,TGTGCCAGCTCACCAGTTCAGGCAGGCTTCCAAGAGACCCAGTACTTC,CASSPVQAGFQETQYF
TRBV27,once,TRBJ2-2,TRBD2,TGTGCCAGCACCCAGTCGGGGGGGCTCTGGACCGGGGAGCTGTTTTTT,CASTQSGGLWTGELFF
TRBV18,NA,TRBJ1-3,NA,TGTGCCAGCTCACCTACCGCCGGGATCTCTGGAAACACCATATATTTT,CASSPTAGISGNTIYF
TRBV9,few,TRBJ1-1,NA,TGTGCCAGCAGCGTAGCCGGGGAAAACACTGAAGCTTTCTTT,CASSVAGENTEAFF
TRBV5-4,NA,TRBJ1-6,TRBD1,TGTGCCAGCAGTTTCGACAGGGAAAATTCACCCCTCCACTTT,CASSFDRENSPLHF
TRBV6-5,NA,TRBJ1-2,TRBD1,TGTGCCAGCAGTTACGACCGGGACAGGGGCGGCCGGGGCTACACCTTC,CASSYDRDRGGRGYTF
TRBV4-2,NA,TRBJ1-4,NA,TGTGCCAGCAGCCAAGAGGGGGGGAGGGTCAACGAAAAACTGTTTTTT,CASSQEGGRVNEKLFF
TRBV6-1,NA,TRBJ2-3,TRBD1,TGTGCCAGCAGTGCCCGAGGGGACAGGCAAACAGATACGCAGTATTTT,CASSARGDRQTDTQYF
TRBV24-1,NA,TRBJ2-1,NA,TGTGCCACCAGTGATTTTGGGCAGGGGCTGGACAATGAGCAGTTCTTC,CATSDFGQGLDNEQFF
TRBV2,NA,TRBJ1-5,TRBD1,TGTGCCAGCAGCGGACAGGGTATGGGCAATCAGCCCCAGCATTTT,CASSGQGMGNQPQHF
TRBV11-2,NA,TRBJ2-5,NA,TGTGCCAGCAGCTTAGCGTTCTCGGTGGAGACCCAGTACTTC,CASSLAFSVETQYF
TRBV19,NA,TRBJ1-5,NA,TGTGCCAGTAGTATGCCCTCCGGCAGGAAGGTTTCGAGCAATCAGCCCCAGCATTTT,CASSMPSGRKVSSNQPQHF
TRBV2,NA,TRBJ1-4,TRBD1,TGTGCCAGCAGGGTACAGGGGGGTTGGACTAATGAAAAACTGTTTTTT,CASRVQGGWTNEKLFF
TRBV24-1,NA,TRBJ1-2,TRBD1,TGTGCCACCAGTGAGTTCGGGACAGGGGAGGAGGGCTACACCTTC,CATSEFGTGEEGYTF
TRBV13,NA,TRBJ2-3,NA,TGTGCCAGCAGCTTATACCAGATCACAGATACGCAGTATTTT,CASSLYQITDTQYF
TRBV19,NA,TRBJ1-1,TRBD1,TGTGCCAGTAGTCCCATGACAGGGGGCGCAGGCACTGAAGCTTTCTTT,CASSPMTGGAGTEAFF
TRBV11-2,NA,TRBJ2-1,TRBD2,TGTGCCAGCAGCCCCCGGTTGGTTAGCGGGGGTATAAATGAGCAGTTCTTC,CASSPRLVSGGINEQFF
TRBV6-1,NA,TRBJ1-6,NA,TGTGCCAGCAGTGAAGCACAAAACTATAATTCACCCCTCCACTTT,CASSEAQNYNSPLHF
TRBV4-1,once,TRBJ2-7,NA,TGCGCCAGCAGCCAAGTTAGCCAGTACGAGCAGTACTTC,CASSQVSQYEQYF
TRBV7-9,few,TRBJ1-2,TRBD1,TGTGCCAGCAGCTTAGATCCAGGCCGGGACAGGGATAACTATGGCTACACCTTC,CASSLDPGRDRDNYGYTF
TRBV10-2,NA,TRBJ2-5,NA,TGCGCCAGCAGTGATCCGGACCAAGAGACCCAGTACTTC,CASSDPDQETQYF
TRBV2,NA,TRBJ2-1,TRBD2,TGTGCCAGCAGTGTTTGGACTAGCGGTTACAATGAGCAGTTCTTC,CASSVWTSGYNEQFF
TRBV30,NA,TRBJ2-1,NA,TGTGCCTGGAGTGTACCGGTCGCTTCTTTAATGCCGCAGTTCTTC,CAWSVPVASLMPQFF
TRBV5-6,NA,TRBJ2-7,TRBD1,TGTGCCAGCAGCTTGGGGACAGGGGCCTACGAGCAGTACTTC,CASSLGTGAYEQYF
TRBV12-5,few,TRBJ2-7,TRBD1,TGTGCTAGTGGTTTGGAAAGGGGGACAGACGAGCAGTACTTC,CASGLERGTDEQYF
TRBV28,NA,TRBJ2-5,NA,TGTGCCAGCAGTTTCCGGGACTCCCGGATGGTTTTAGAGACCCAGTACTTC,CASSFRDSRMVLETQYF
TRBV5-1,NA,TRBJ1-1,TRBD1,TGCGCCAGCAGCCCAGGGGGCGCGGGGACTGAAGCTTTCTTT,CASSPGGAGTEAFF